The T cell receptor (beta chain) described here comes from a study of blood T cells in healthy people across ages. Study-level information: Capturing about one barcoded beta molecule per two T cells was achieved by template switching. Study-wide results and caveats: The long-lived group displayed more naive CD4+ cells, plus higher diversity, than the aged donors did. TCR beta diversity, measured per million T cells, fell in a roughly linear way with age.

Germline CDR1 is SGHDN and CDR2 is FVKESK. The V end lost 2 bases, the J end lost 8 bases, and 7 bases lay between the germline ends. The CDR3 totals 12 residues. A second PCR of 7 to 11 cycles used a sample-barcoded 5' primer and a J-beta primer mix. Sequencing of every sample gave 2.5 million or more CDR3-containing paired-end reads. In TCRdb, the 5' RACE reads were re-called with MiXCR into one record per CDR3 protein. The table has approximately 600,000 distinct CDR3 sequences, roughly 58% seen once. This clonotype was seen only a few times. The antigen is undetermined. This chain links TRBV14 with TRBJ2-1, with D perhaps TRBD2 (5 bases). This receptor was identified in a man in his sixties in good health. The sequencing input was blood. The CDR3 sequence is CASSQRRYEQFF. The CDR3 region has the DNA TGTGCCAGCAGCCAAAGGAGGTATGAGCAGTTCTTC.